These T cell receptor beta chains were read from a single sample in a study of CD8+ T cells in alopecia areata. Produced via immunoSEQ multiplex PCR; TCRdb's table is partial and in-frame only. The sample lists roughly 100,000 clones; roughly 40% were seen once. Here the sequenced sample was CD8+ T cells sorted from blood, taken at week 24, from a patient treated with tofacitinib. The receptors were sampled from a human donor with alopecia areata. Both conserved end residues are part of each CDR3. The order of the fields is V gene, clone size, J gene, D gene, CDR3 DNA, CDR3 protein. D genes are given only for firm matches. Size is stated for part of the rows, as once, few or many counts, or as a class when the clone is expanded.

TRBV15	.	TRBJ2-1	TRBD1	TGTGCCACCAGCAGAAGCCGGGACAGAGTCAACAATGAGCAGTTCTTC	CATSRSRDRVNNEQFF
TRBV30	.	TRBJ1-2	.	TGTGCCTGGAGTGAGGGTCGGGGCTATGGCTACACCTTC	CAWSEGRGYGYTF
TRBV29-1	.	TRBJ1-5	TRBD1	TGCAGCGCAGAAACAGGGGCGGGGCAGCCCCAGCATTTT	CSAETGAGQPQHF
TRBV5-1	.	TRBJ1-1	.	TGCGCCAGCAGCGTGGAAGTAAGAGACACTGAAGCTTTCTTT	CASSVEVRDTEAFF
TRBV4-1	.	TRBJ2-2	.	TGCGCCAGCAGCCTTCCTACAGGGTTTTCCACGAACACCGGGGAGCTGTTTTTT	CASSLPTGFSTNTGELFF
TRBV18	.	TRBJ2-5	.	TGTGCCAGCTCACCATGGGACAACCAAGAGACCCAGTACTTC	CASSPWDNQETQYF
TRBV13	.	TRBJ1-2	.	TGTGCCAGCAGCTTAGCGGGAAGTGGCTACACCTTC	CASSLAGSGYTF
TRBV27	.	TRBJ1-1	.	TGTGCCAGCAGTTTAAGGTGGGGGAACACTGAAGCTTTCTTT	CASSLRWGNTEAFF
TRBV30	few	TRBJ2-7	TRBD2	TGTGCCTGGAGTAGGTTACTAGCGGGAACCCGGGACTACGAGCAGTACTTC	CAWSRLLAGTRDYEQYF
TRBV13	once	TRBJ2-5	.	TGTGCCAGCAGCTTAGTCGGAGAGACCCAGTACTTC	CASSLVGETQYF
TRBV30	few	TRBJ2-1	TRBD1	TGTGCCTGGAGTGAGGACAGGGGCTACAATGAGCAGTTCTTC	CAWSEDRGYNEQFF
TRBV7-2	.	TRBJ2-2	.	TGTGCCAGCAGCTTCCAGGGCGGGGAGCTGTTTTTT	CASSFQGGELFF
TRBV5-6	.	TRBJ2-1	TRBD2	TGTGCCAGCAGCTTAGGGACTAGCGGATACAATGAGCAGTTCTTC	CASSLGTSGYNEQFF
TRBV9	.	TRBJ2-4	.	TGTGCCAGCAGCGTGGGGGGGCACAGCAAAAACATTCAGTACTTC	CASSVGGHSKNIQYF
TRBV4-1	.	TRBJ1-1	TRBD1	TGCGCCAGCAGCCAAGCAGGGGGAGTCGGGACGAGGGGAGAAGCTTTCTTT	CASSQAGGVGTRGEAFF
TRBV4-3	.	TRBJ1-1	.	TGCGCCAGCAGCCTGTCTGCAGTAACTGTTTTGGACACTGAAGCTTTCTTT	CASSLSAVTVLDTEAFF
TRBV6-1	.	TRBJ2-7	TRBD1	TGTGCCAGCAGTGAAGTGGGACAGGGGATCTACGAGCAGTACTTC	CASSEVGQGIYEQYF
TRBV30	.	TRBJ2-7	TRBD2	TGTGCCTGGACCTACAGTAGCGGGAGTATCGACGAGCAGTACTTC	CAWTYSSGSIDEQYF
TRBV5-1	few	TRBJ2-7	.	TGCGCCAGCAGCTTGGGGGGGTGGACCCTCTACGAGCAGTACTTC	CASSLGGWTLYEQYF
TRBV5-5	.	TRBJ1-5	.	TGTGCCAGCAGCTTGGCTTGGACGGGGAGCAATCAGCCCCAGCATTTT	CASSLAWTGSNQPQHF
TRBV19	.	TRBJ2-1	.	TGTGCCAGTAGTGAGGGTTCGGGCTACGGGAATGAGCAGTTCTTC	CASSEGSGYGNEQFF
TRBV6-6	.	TRBJ2-7	TRBD2	TGTGCCAGCAGTTATGAGGGGACTAGCGGATACGAGCAGTACTTC	CASSYEGTSGYEQYF
TRBV28	many	TRBJ1-2	.	TGTGCCAGCAGTTTACCCCAGGGTGGCTACACCTTC	CASSLPQGGYTF
TRBV25-1	few	TRBJ2-7	TRBD1	TGTGCCAGCAGTGACAGGGGGCCCAACGAGCAGTACTTC	CASSDRGPNEQYF
TRBV4-1	.	TRBJ2-7	TRBD2	TGCGCCAGCAGCCAAGTAGCGGGGGACTCCTACGAGCAGTACTTC	CASSQVAGDSYEQYF
TRBV4-1	few	TRBJ2-1	.	TGCGCCAGCAGCCAAGATATTTTGCGGTCCAATGAGCAGTTCTTC	CASSQDILRSNEQFF
TRBV4-1	.	TRBJ1-5	.	TGCGCCAGCAGCCAAGAAGGCAGGACTCAGCCCCAGCATTTT	CASSQEGRTQPQHF
TRBV9	few	TRBJ2-2	TRBD2	TGTGCCAGCAGCGTAGAGCTAGCGGGAGGAACCGGGGAGCTGTTTTTT	CASSVELAGGTGELFF
TRBV29-1	.	TRBJ2-7	.	TGCAGCGTTTCTTCAGGATCAATCTACGAGCAGTACTTC	CSVSSGSIYEQYF
TRBV9	.	TRBJ2-2	.	TGTGCCAGCAGCGTAGTAGCTCCAGGATACCCCCTGAACACCGGGGAGCTGTTTTTT	CASSVVAPGYPLNTGELFF
TRBV27	.	TRBJ1-5	.	TGTGCCAGCAGTTTATGGAGGGGAGCTCAGCCCCAGCATTTT	CASSLWRGAQPQHF
TRBV27	.	TRBJ2-2	.	TGTGCCAGCAGTTCACGGACAGAAAGGGACACCGGGGAGCTGTTTTTT	CASSSRTERDTGELFF
TRBV27	.	TRBJ2-3	TRBD2	TGTGCCAGCAGTTCCATTACTAGCGGGAGGCGGAAAGATACGCAGTATTTT	CASSSITSGRRKDTQYF
TRBV4-3	.	TRBJ2-1	TRBD2	TGCGCCAGCAGCAGACTAGCGGGACATGAGCAGTTCTTC	CASSRLAGHEQFF
TRBV4-1	.	TRBJ2-7	TRBD1	TGCGCCAGCAGCTACTCGACAGGGCGGTACGAGCAGTACTTC	CASSYSTGRYEQYF
TRBV29-1	medium-sized	TRBJ2-7	TRBD2	TGCAGCGTTCCCATGGGAGGGAGGAACTACGAGCAGTACTTC	CSVPMGGRNYEQYF
TRBV19	.	TRBJ2-7	.	TGTGCTACTTCAGCGGAAGATGGTTACGAGCAGTACTTC	CATSAEDGYEQYF
TRBV7-9	few	TRBJ2-2	TRBD1	TGTGCCAGCAGCAAAACCGGGACAGGGGTCGCCGGGGAGCTGTTTTTT	CASSKTGTGVAGELFF
TRBV27	.	TRBJ2-7	TRBD2	TGTGCCAGCAGTTTGGTGACTAGCGGCTACGAGCAGTACTTC	CASSLVTSGYEQYF
TRBV29-1	few	TRBJ2-1	TRBD1	TGCAGCGTTGAGGGTCAGACAGGGGGCGAAAATGAGCAGTTCTTC	CSVEGQTGGENEQFF
TRBV29-1	few	TRBJ1-1	.	TGCAGCGTGCTCGTCGGTAGGGCGGGGACTGAAGCTTTCTTT	CSVLVGRAGTEAFF
TRBV19	.	TRBJ2-5	TRBD2	TGTGCCAGTAGTATAGGTAGCGGGAGCTTGCAAGAGACCCAGTACTTC	CASSIGSGSLQETQYF
TRBV9	.	TRBJ1-3	.	TGTGCCAGCAGCCCCCCCTCGAGCTCTGGAAACACCATATATTTT	CASSPPSSSGNTIYF
TRBV6-1	few	TRBJ1-3	.	TGTGCCAGCAGTGATGGGGTGTCGGGAAACACCATATATTTT	CASSDGVSGNTIYF
TRBV9	.	TRBJ2-7	.	TGTGCCAGCAGCGCAGAAGACAGTGCAGTTTCCTACGAGCAGTACTTC	CASSAEDSAVSYEQYF
TRBV4-1	.	TRBJ2-2	TRBD1	TGCGCCAGCAGCCAAAGACATGGGACAGGGGGTTCCACCGGGGAGCTGTTTTTT	CASSQRHGTGGSTGELFF
TRBV27	.	TRBJ1-2	TRBD1	TGTGCCAGCAGTTCGCGGACAGGGACCATCTATGGCTACACCTTC	CASSSRTGTIYGYTF
TRBV25-1	few	TRBJ2-7	TRBD2	TGTGCCAGCAGCGGGAGGACTAGCGGACCGTACGAGCAGTACTTC	CASSGRTSGPYEQYF
TRBV4-3	.	TRBJ2-4	TRBD2	TGCGCCAGCAGCCCCAGCGGGAGGGGGAACATTCAGTACTTC	CASSPSGRGNIQYF
TRBV2	few	TRBJ1-5	.	TGTGCCAGCAAAGTGGCTCGGGGCAATCAGCCCCAGCATTTT	CASKVARGNQPQHF
TRBV14	many	TRBJ2-1	.	TGTGCCAGCAGCCCGAGCCCCCTGGGACCCTACAATGAGCAGTTCTTC	CASSPSPLGPYNEQFF
TRBV27	.	TRBJ2-4	.	TGTGCCAGCAGTCCCTCAAGTCTAGCCAAAAACATTCAGTACTTC	CASSPSSLAKNIQYF
TRBV23-1	.	TRBJ2-4	.	TGCGCCAGCAGTCCTCGTGGGACAATTCTAGCCAAAAACATTCAGTACTTC	CASSPRGTILAKNIQYF
TRBV7-3	few	TRBJ1-1	TRBD1	TGTGCCAGCAGCGCCTCACAGGGGGGATACACTGAAGCTTTCTTT	CASSASQGGYTEAFF
TRBV18	few	TRBJ2-2	.	TGTGCCAGCTCACCGGGCGCCGGGGAGCTGTTTTTT	CASSPGAGELFF
TRBV5-1	few	TRBJ1-4	.	TGCGCCAGCAGCTTGGATACGTCGCTGTTTTTT	CASSLDTSLFF
TRBV7-9	.	TRBJ2-7	.	TGTGCCAGCAGCTCGAGTCCTGGGGCCCACGAGCAGTACTTC	CASSSSPGAHEQYF